The following is a TCR beta chain sequence with its context. Germline V gene data show CDR1 as MNHEY and CDR2 as SMNVEV (reference sequence). V was clipped by 4 bases and J by 6 bases, with 18 bases between them. The CDR3 extends over 15 amino acids. The time point was: cycle 4 day 1 (C4D1), after six to seven weeks of nivolumab. The patients all showed relapse after autologous stem cell transplantation, while their brentuximab vedotin exposure varied. These data belong to a study of PD-1 blockade in classical Hodgkin lymphoma. Profiling relied on immunoSEQ multiplex PCR, and the TCRdb table lists in-frame clones only, not all of them. The table has about 93,000 clones, around 80% seen once.

This sample comprised peripheral blood mononuclear cells (PBMCs), obtained before the fourth cycle of nivolumab. The clonotype was recovered from a human donor with classical Hodgkin lymphoma. The chain is built from TRBV27 and TRBJ1-2; D may be TRBD1 (6 bases). The CDR3 region has the DNA TGTGCCAGCAGTTGGGCGGAGGGGGGTTTGGATGGCTACACCTTC. Residues: CASSWAEGGLDGYTF.